These 18 T cell receptor beta chains came from one sample sequenced in a study of blood T cell repertoires in COVID-19. Generated by immunoSEQ multiplex PCR, the TCRdb table keeps only in-frame clones and is missing some. The sample has some 150,000 clones, around 80% seen once. Sequencing was carried out using PBMCs or T cells enriched from blood (not recorded which). The receptors come from a man between 45 and 60 years old who had recovered from COVID-19.

V usage is TRBV3-1 (or the pseudogene TRBV3-2) and J usage is TRBJ1-2; D gene unclear. The CDR3 has 14 residues. The germline V gene encodes CDR1 LGHDT and CDR2 YNNKEL (reference sequence). V was clipped by 6 bases and J by 4 bases, with 15 bases between them. The DNA for the CDR3 is TGTGCCAGCAGGCGGAACACTCCCGGCTATGGCTACACCTTC. Amino acid sequence: CASRRNTPGYGYTF.

The rearrangement links TRBV5-1 to TRBJ1-2; D uncertain. Germline assignment: CDR1 SGHRS and CDR2 YFSETQ. Trimming stripped 0 bases from V and 2 bases from J, with 5 bases between. CDR3 length: 13 amino acids. As DNA, the CDR3 is TGCGCCAGCAGCTTGGGCGAAAACTATGGCTACACCTTC. It is translated as CASSLGENYGYTF.

The chain has TRBV2 and TRBJ2-3, with D possibly being TRBD1 (5 bases). V was clipped by 3 bases and J by 0 bases, with 10 bases between them. Germline CDR1 reads SNHLY; CDR2 reads FYNNEI. The CDR3 loop spans 15 amino acids. The CDR3 loop is CASSDQGLSTDTQYF. The CDR3 bases are TGTGCCAGCAGTGACCAGGGCCTTAGCACAGATACGCAGTATTTT.

This chain uses TRBV5-1 with TRBJ2-6; D uncertain. Trimming stripped 4 bases from V and 2 bases from J, with 10 bases between. The CDR3 runs 15 residues. Germline V gene sequence: CDR1 SGHRS, CDR2 YFSETQ. This CDR3 reads CASSEVGTGANVLTF. CDR3 bases: TGCGCCAGCAGCGAGGTGGGTACTGGGGCCAACGTCCTGACTTTC.

The chain combines TRBV30 with TRBJ1-5, with 12 bases identical to TRBD1. With 5 bases clipped from V and 3 bases from J, the junction kept 5 bases outside the gene matches. This CDR3 has 15 amino acids. Per germline, CDR1 GTSNPN and CDR2 SVGIG (reference sequence). In DNA form, the CDR3 reads TGTGCCTGGGGGACAGGGGGCGAAAACAATCAGCCCCAGCATTTT. Translated, it gives CAWGTGGENNQPQHF. The variable domain in full, completed from reference TRBV30 and TRBJ1-5, reads SQTIHQWPATLVQPVGSPLSLECTVEGTSNPNLYWYRQAAGRGLQLLFYSVGIGQISSEVPQNLSASRPQDRQFILSSKKLLLSDSGFYLCAWGTGGENNQPQHFGDGTRLSIL.

The chain uses TRBV7-9 and TRBJ2-5; 11 nucleotides align to TRBD2. CDR3 length equals 17 residues. The germline V gene encodes CDR1 SEHNR and CDR2 FQNEAQ (reference sequence). The V gene end was trimmed by 5 bases and the J gene end by 2 bases; junction bases not matched to a gene: 10. The chain's CDR3 is CASSPTGLAASQETQYF. The CDR3 coding sequence is TGTGCCAGCAGCCCTACGGGACTAGCGGCATCACAAGAGACCCAGTACTTC. Using reference TRBV7-9 and TRBJ2-5 for the parts outside the CDR3, the full variable domain is DTGVSQNPRHKITKRGQNVTFRCDPISEHNRLYWYRQTLGQGPEFLTYFQNEAQLEKSRLLSDRFSAERPKGSFSTLEIQRTEQGDSAMYLCASSPTGLAASQETQYFGPGTRLLVL.

This clone was counted between two and nine times. The chain employs TRBV27 and TRBJ2-3, with 14 bases lining up with TRBD2. The junction had 5 bases not matched to a gene; V was cut back by 6 bases and J by 6 bases. The CDR3 runs to 15 residues. The germline CDR1 and CDR2 sequences are MNHEY and SMNVEV (reference sequence). The CDR3 DNA reads as TGTGCCAGCAGGCGACTAGCGGGGGGGCCCGATACGCAGTATTTT. It codes for CASRRLAGGPDTQYF.

V gene TRBV19 combines with J gene TRBJ1-1, with 8 bases lining up with TRBD1. The germline V gene has CDR1 LNHDA and CDR2 SQIVND (reference sequence). This CDR3 has 15 residues. V lost 7 bases to trimming and J lost 0 bases; unmatched junction nucleotides: 7. The CDR3 reads CASKRQGPLNTEAFF. CDR3 bases: TGTGCCAGTAAACGACAGGGGCCCCTGAACACTGAAGCTTTCTTT.

This clone occurred many times. This chain joins TRBV7-9 and TRBJ1-2, with 9 positions matching TRBD1. This CDR3 is 15 amino acids long. V gave up 5 bases and J gave up 6 bases; unmatched junction bases: 10. Per germline, CDR1 SEHNR and CDR2 FQNEAQ (reference sequence). The CDR3 nucleotides are TGTGCCAGCAGCGCCCGGACAGGGGAAATCGATGGCTACACCTTC. Translating it yields CASSARTGEIDGYTF. Variable domain in full (rest from reference TRBV7-9 and TRBJ1-2): DTGVSQNPRHKITKRGQNVTFRCDPISEHNRLYWYRQTLGQGPEFLTYFQNEAQLEKSRLLSDRFSAERPKGSFSTLEIQRTEQGDSAMYLCASSARTGEIDGYTFGSGTRLTVV.

This sequence joins TRBV12-5 and TRBJ1-1; D gene unclear. Trimming removed 3 bases at V and 3 bases at J, with 5 bases between. Per germline, CDR1 LGHNT and CDR2 FRNRAP. The CDR3 is 12 amino acids. CDR3 nucleotides: TGTGCTAGTGGTTTAAGCGACACTGAAGCTTTCTTT. Protein product: CASGLSDTEAFF.

This clone was picked up one time. V and J are TRBV5-1 and TRBJ1-3, with D unclear. The CDR3 has 11 residues. V lost 9 bases, J lost 4 bases, and 8 bases lay in between. Germline V lookup: CDR1 SGHRS, CDR2 YFSETQ. This CDR3 reads CATHNGNTIYF. In nucleotides, the CDR3 is TGCGCCACCCACAACGGAAACACCATATATTTT.

As DNA, the CDR3 is TGTGCCACCAGTGATTTTACAGGGGGCCAAGAGACCCAGTACTTC. This codes for CATSDFTGGQETQYF. The J gene is TRBJ2-5, the V gene TRBV24-1; 8 bases fit TRBD1. V dropped 1 base and J dropped 1; count of bases not matched to a gene: 1. The CDR3 consists of 15 residues. Germline V gene lookup returns CDR1 KGHDR and CDR2 SFDVKD.

V is TRBV2 and J is TRBJ1-4; 9 nucleotides align to TRBD1. The CDR3 contains 16 residues. V lost 3 bases, J lost 6 bases, and 8 bases stayed unmatched. Looked up from germline, CDR1 is SNHLY and CDR2 is FYNNEI. CDR3 nucleotides: TGTGCCAGCAGTGAGTACTTGACAGGGGGAGATGAAAAACTGTTTTTT. The encoded protein is CASSEYLTGGDEKLFF.

The chain links TRBV27 to TRBJ2-1, with TRBD2 matching 11 bases. J was trimmed by 3 bases and V by 6 bases; bases with no gene match: 16. The V gene's germline CDR1 is MNHEY and CDR2 SMNVEV (reference sequence). The CDR3 length is 19 residues. The CDR3 region is CASRLNPILAGVHYNEQFF. In nucleotides, the CDR3 is TGTGCCAGCAGACTAAACCCAATACTAGCGGGGGTCCACTACAATGAGCAGTTCTTC.

The V and J genes are TRBV5-1 and TRBJ2-7; no reliable D call. Germline CDR1 reads SGHRS; CDR2 reads YFSETQ. This CDR3 comprises 14 residues. Trimming removed 1 base from V and 2 bases from J, with 10 bases in between. CDR3 DNA: TGCGCCAGCAGCTTGAGTTCAGATGCCTACGAGCAGTACTTC. Amino acids: CASSLSSDAYEQYF.

CDR3 sequence reads: CASSRTGGITGELFF. In DNA form, the CDR3 reads TGTGCCAGCAGTCGGACAGGGGGTATCACCGGGGAGCTGTTTTTT. V and J are TRBV2 and TRBJ2-2; 10 bases agree with TRBD1. Germline trimming cut 5 bases from V and 4 bases from J; bases unmatched to any gene: 4. Germline values: CDR1 SNHLY, CDR2 FYNNEI. The CDR3 runs to 15 residues.

This chain joins TRBV10-3 and TRBJ1-1; a possible D gene is TRBD1 (5 bases). Per the germline V gene, CDR1 is ENHRY and CDR2 is SYGVKD. V was trimmed by 11 bases and J by 0 bases, leaving 13 bases between them. The CDR3 length is 13 residues. In DNA, the CDR3 is TGTGCCGGCCGGTTGACAGTGAACACTGAAGCTTTCTTT. Translation: CAGRLTVNTEAFF.

This clone was observed a single time. In DNA form, the CDR3 reads TGTGCCAGCAGCTGGGGACTTTGGATCTATGGCTACACCTTC. Its translation is CASSWGLWIYGYTF. This rearrangement joins TRBV12-1 to TRBJ1-2. TRBV12-1 is listed as a pseudogene. The CDR3 has 14 residues.